This T cell receptor (beta chain) derives from a study of blood T cell repertoires in COVID-19. In the study overall: Samples of COVID-19 (acute and convalescent) were obtained from the United States, Italy and Spain. Nucleic acid was either cDNA or gDNA, and it came from T cells, B-cell-depleted T cells, or PBMCs.

The germline V and J ends were trimmed by 2 bases and 1 base, with 12 bases remaining between them. This CDR3 has 17 residues. The germline CDR1 and CDR2 sequences are LGHNT and FRNRAP. Under the authors' procedure: Reference gene primer amplification gave nucleated cell count estimates. TCRdb's table, derived via immunoSEQ multiplex PCR, lists solely in-frame clones and lacks some. That table is the source of V, J and clone size, and D and trimming were worked out from the DNA. This sample has 200,000 to 300,000 clones, with about 83% found just once. The sample was peripheral blood. V and J are TRBV12-5 and TRBJ2-6; possible D gene TRBD2, 5 bases. The sequence derives from a human donor in a cohort sampled during active COVID-19. The CDR3 DNA sequence: TGTGCTAGTGGTTTGCTGCCCTGGAGGTCTGGGGCCAACGTCCTGACTTTC. This sequence encodes CASGLLPWRSGANVLTF.